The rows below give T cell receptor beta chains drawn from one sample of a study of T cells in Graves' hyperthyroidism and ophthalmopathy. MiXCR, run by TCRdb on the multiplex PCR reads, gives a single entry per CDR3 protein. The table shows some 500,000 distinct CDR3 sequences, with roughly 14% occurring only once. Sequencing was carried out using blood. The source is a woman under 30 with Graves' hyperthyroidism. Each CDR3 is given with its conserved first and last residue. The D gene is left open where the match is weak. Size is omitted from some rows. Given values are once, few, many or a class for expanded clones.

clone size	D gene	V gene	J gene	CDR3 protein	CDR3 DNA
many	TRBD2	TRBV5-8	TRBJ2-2	CASSLASGASGSPGELFF	TGTGCCAGCAGCTTGGCCTCTGGCGCTAGCGGGAGCCCCGGGGAGCTGTTTTTT
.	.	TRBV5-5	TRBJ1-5	CASSLGTRQSNQPQHF	TGTGCCAGCAGCTTGGGCACCCGACAGAGCAATCAGCCCCAGCATTTT
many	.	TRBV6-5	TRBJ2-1	CASSYSGAYEQFF	TGTGCCAGCAGTTACTCGGGGGCCTATGAGCAGTTCTTC
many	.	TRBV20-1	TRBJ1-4	CSARSLQEKLFF	TGCAGTGCCCGTTCCCTACAGGAAAAACTGTTTTTT
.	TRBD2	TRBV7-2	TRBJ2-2	CASSSPGLATGTGELFF	TGTGCCAGCAGCTCACCGGGACTAGCGACGGGAACCGGGGAGCTGTTTTTT
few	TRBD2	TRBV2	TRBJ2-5	CAKAGLAGHQETQYF	TGTGCTAAAGCCGGACTAGCGGGACATCAAGAGACCCAGTACTTC
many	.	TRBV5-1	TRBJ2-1	CASSPTRDGTYNEQFF	TGCGCCAGCAGCCCGACTCGTGACGGCACCTACAATGAGCAGTTCTTC
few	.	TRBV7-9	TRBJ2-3	CASSPIIVTDTQYF	TGTGCCAGCAGCCCAATAATAGTCACAGATACGCAGTATTTT
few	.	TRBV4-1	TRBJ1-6	CASSQDLDSPLHF	TGCGCCAGCAGCCAAGATCTGGATTCACCCCTCCACTTT
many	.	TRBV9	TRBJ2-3	CASSVDDGTDTQYF	TGTGCCAGCAGCGTAGACGACGGCACAGATACGCAGTATTTT
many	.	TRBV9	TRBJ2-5	CASSVGSEKTQYF	TGTGCCAGCAGCGTAGGAAGCGAGAAGACCCAGTACTTC
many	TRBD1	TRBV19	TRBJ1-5	CASSKGQGRQPQHF	TGTGCCAGTAGTAAAGGACAGGGGAGGCAGCCCCAGCATTTT
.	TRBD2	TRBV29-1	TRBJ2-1	CSVEGLAGVNEQFF	TGCAGCGTTGAGGGACTAGCGGGAGTTAATGAGCAGTTCTTC
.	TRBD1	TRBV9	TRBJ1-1	CASSDGTGYTEAFF	TGTGCCAGCAGCGATGGGACAGGCTACACTGAAGCTTTCTTT
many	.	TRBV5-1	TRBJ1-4	CASSLVADNEKLFF	TGCGCCAGCAGCTTGGTCGCGGATAATGAAAAACTGTTTTTT
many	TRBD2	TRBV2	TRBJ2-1	CASSGGAGGFNEQFF	TGTGCCAGCAGTGGGGGAGCGGGAGGTTTCAATGAGCAGTTCTTC